The rows below give T cell receptor beta chains drawn from one sample of a study of monozygotic twins with inflammatory bowel disease. TCRdb reprocessed the 5' RACE reads; each CDR3 protein has one entry and no DNA is given. The repertoire table contains around 230,000 distinct CDR3 sequences. The sample comprised blood. Receptor source: a human donor with ulcerative colitis or Crohn's disease, or a healthy co-twin of an affected twin (not recorded which). Both conserved end residues are part of each CDR3.

v_call	j_call	cdr3_aa
TRBV7-8	TRBJ1-5	CASTISNQPQHF
TRBV12-3/TRBV12-4	TRBJ1-5	CASSSGGNQPQHF
TRBV20-1	TRBJ2-5	CSATLAGEETQYF
TRBV7-2	TRBJ2-3	CASSLGGGGGDTQYF
TRBV11-1	TRBJ2-6	CASSFGGNSGANVLTF
TRBV5-4	TRBJ1-1	CASSFSQASTEAFF
TRBV7-9	TRBJ1-6	CASSPSWGTVYTPLHF
TRBV16	TRBJ1-4	CASSQSTGTQTEKLFF
TRBV3-1	TRBJ2-7	CASSQVSGYEQYF
TRBV5-5	TRBJ1-5	CASSLGAGQPQHF
TRBV5-1	TRBJ2-7	CASSLDSGVVREQYF
TRBV5-4	TRBJ2-1	CASSLPYDEQFF
TRBV9	TRBJ1-6	CASSARTGTNSPLHF
TRBV12-3/TRBV12-4	TRBJ1-2	CASSLQGKGYGYTF
TRBV7-9	TRBJ2-1	CASSLVGLEQFF
TRBV7-2	TRBJ2-4	CASSLGVPKNIQYF
TRBV19	TRBJ2-4	CASHGTGARNIQYF
TRBV20-1	TRBJ2-7	CSARDEFYEQYF
TRBV12-3/TRBV12-4	TRBJ1-1	CASRLTLNTPAFF
TRBV20-1	TRBJ1-1	CSARVGKGHNTEAFF
TRBV6-4	TRBJ2-2	CASSVNQGGELFF
TRBV12-3/TRBV12-4	TRBJ1-2	CASSLMGHGYTF
TRBV6-5	TRBJ1-2	CASSFRDMMRGYTF
TRBV6-1	TRBJ1-2	CASKKQGIRVYGYTF
TRBV4-2	TRBJ2-1	CASSQEGAQTDFRTEQFF
TRBV6-1	TRBJ1-5	CASTTHAGTANQPQHF
TRBV7-6	TRBJ2-5	CASSLAQGRQETQYF
TRBV5-5	TRBJ2-7	CASSFFPAPIYEQYF
TRBV28	TRBJ1-6	CASATGSPNSPLHF
TRBV7-2	TRBJ1-1	CASRDMRTFTITEAFF
TRBV20-1	TRBJ2-5	CSASRPAGETQYF
TRBV5-8	TRBJ2-3	CASSSGTSGGAKGTQYF
TRBV25-1	TRBJ1-6	CASRAWTGESPLHF
TRBV10-3	TRBJ2-7	CAIWGDPSYEQYF
TRBV5-1	TRBJ2-3	CASSTAADTTDTQYF
TRBV5-1	TRBJ1-4	CASSFGTVWTNEKLFF
TRBV6-4	TRBJ1-5	CASRVTPGQVSQPQHF
TRBV2	TRBJ2-6	CASSAQGTGANVLTF
TRBV27	TRBJ2-1	CASASLAGQVFF
TRBV13	TRBJ2-3	CASSLRRGGLVDTQYF
TRBV7-2	TRBJ2-5	CASSLFSGYQETQYF
TRBV20-1	TRBJ2-3	CSARDLWELTTDTQYF
TRBV5-1	TRBJ2-7	CASSLGQGPSYEQYF
TRBV5-1	TRBJ1-1	CASSLTQGKGTEAFF
TRBV5-4	TRBJ1-2	CASSLARTEGYTF
TRBV5-1	TRBJ2-1	CASSETGGANGNEQFF
TRBV20-1	TRBJ1-6	CSASNSQNSPLHF
TRBV4-2	TRBJ2-7	CASSQDRAGREQYF